A selection of T cell receptor beta chains follows, all from one sample in a study of a mutant IDH1 vaccine in newly diagnosed glioma. Method: immunoSEQ multiplex PCR; TCRdb's copy keeps in-frame clones and lacks some. The sample lists tens of thousands of clones; around 80% were seen once. The antigens for these receptors are not known. Sample: PBMCs, taken from a glioma patient whose treatment included an IDH1 peptide vaccine. The origin of the receptors is a woman aged 40 to 50 with glioma. Some clones in this sample may be carry-over from other donors' samples. CDR3s include the opening cysteine and the closing phenylalanine or tryptophan. A D gene is named only where the DNA matches it firmly. Size tells how often a clone was seen (once, few, many) or the class of an expanded clone, and some rows leave it out.

size: -
J: TRBJ2-2
D: TRBD2
V: TRBV6-5
CDR3: CASSFASGGPTGELFF
DNA: TGTGCCAGCAGTTTCGCTAGCGGGGGGCCCACCGGGGAGCTGTTTTTT

size: -
J: TRBJ2-5
D: -
V: TRBV29-1
CDR3: CSVEDRGRGETQYF
DNA: TGCAGCGTTGAAGATCGAGGTAGGGGGGAGACCCAGTACTTC

size: few
J: TRBJ1-1
D: -
V: TRBV7-9
CDR3: CASSEGRGNTEAFF
DNA: TGTGCCAGCAGCGAAGGACGGGGGAACACTGAAGCTTTCTTT

size: -
J: TRBJ2-3
D: -
V: TRBV7-9
CDR3: CASSPTGLSIRGDTQYF
DNA: TGTGCCAGCAGCCCAACTGGACTGTCGATTAGGGGAGATACGCAGTATTTT

size: few
J: TRBJ2-3
D: -
V: TRBV27
CDR3: CASSLGGAWYF
DNA: TGTGCCAGCAGTTTGGGAGGCGCGTGGTATTTT

size: -
J: TRBJ1-5
D: -
V: TRBV7-2
CDR3: CASTLRGGEQPQHF
DNA: TGTGCCAGCACCCTGAGAGGGGGGGAACAGCCCCAGCATTTT

size: -
J: TRBJ2-1
D: -
V: TRBV30
CDR3: CAWKGQLASNEQFF
DNA: TGTGCCTGGAAAGGACAGTTGGCTAGCAATGAGCAGTTCTTC

size: -
J: TRBJ1-1
D: -
V: TRBV11-2
CDR3: CASSARRGGWDTEAFF
DNA: TGTGCCAGCAGCGCCAGACGGGGAGGGTGGGACACTGAAGCTTTCTTT

size: -
J: TRBJ1-1
D: -
V: TRBV7-9
CDR3: CAVHPQDGGTGMNTEAFF
DNA: TGTGCCGTACACCCCCAGGACGGGGGCACAGGGATGAACACTGAAGCTTTCTTT

size: -
J: TRBJ1-5
D: -
V: TRBV4-1
CDR3: CASSQDPGFQPQHF
DNA: TGCGCCAGCAGCCAAGATCCTGGATTTCAGCCCCAGCATTTT

size: -
J: TRBJ2-2
D: -
V: TRBV7-6
CDR3: CASSRTPGVANTGELFF
DNA: TGTGCCAGCAGTCGAACGCCCGGGGTCGCGAACACCGGGGAGCTGTTTTTT

size: -
J: TRBJ2-2
D: -
V: TRBV7-9
CDR3: CASNYRSNTGELFF
DNA: TGTGCCAGCAACTACAGAAGCAACACCGGGGAGCTGTTTTTT

size: once
J: TRBJ2-5
D: -
V: TRBV7-2
CDR3: CASSLNMAAPGETQYF
DNA: TGTGCCAGCAGCCTAAATATGGCCGCACCAGGGGAGACCCAGTACTTC

size: -
J: TRBJ1-1
D: TRBD1
V: TRBV30
CDR3: CAWSVTRGNAFF
DNA: TGTGCCTGGAGTGTAACCAGGGGGAATGCTTTCTTT

size: -
J: TRBJ1-6
D: TRBD1
V: TRBV2
CDR3: CASTGTGGTSPLHF
DNA: TGTGCCAGCACAGGGACAGGGGGAACCTCACCCCTCCACTTT

size: -
J: TRBJ1-2
D: -
V: TRBV15
CDR3: CATSRDRAGYTF
DNA: TGTGCCACCAGCAGAGATCGCGCTGGCTACACCTTC

size: -
J: TRBJ1-2
D: TRBD1
V: TRBV27
CDR3: CASSWDRGLSGYTF
DNA: TGTGCCAGCAGTTGGGACAGGGGGCTTAGCGGCTACACCTTC

size: -
J: TRBJ1-4
D: TRBD1
V: TRBV9
CDR3: CASNSQGANEKLFF
DNA: TGTGCCAGCAACTCACAGGGGGCTAATGAAAAACTGTTTTTT

size: once
J: TRBJ2-7
D: -
V: TRBV27
CDR3: CASSLLSGLEQYF
DNA: TGTGCCAGCAGTTTATTATCCGGTCTCGAGCAGTACTTC

size: -
J: TRBJ2-4
D: TRBD2
V: TRBV5-8
CDR3: CASTTGSGGFGNIQYF
DNA: TGTGCCAGCACCACCGGGAGCGGGGGGTTTGGAAACATTCAGTACTTC

size: -
J: TRBJ2-3
D: TRBD2
V: TRBV5-4
CDR3: CASKPPGLAPDTQYF
DNA: TGTGCCAGCAAGCCCCCGGGACTAGCGCCAGATACGCAGTATTTT

size: once
J: TRBJ2-1
D: TRBD1
V: TRBV18
CDR3: CASSPWTGNEQFF
DNA: TGTGCCAGCTCACCCTGGACAGGGAATGAGCAGTTCTTC

size: -
J: TRBJ2-5
D: TRBD1
V: TRBV6-5
CDR3: CASSYRQGSSQETQYF
DNA: TGTGCCAGCAGTTACCGACAGGGCTCGTCCCAAGAGACCCAGTACTTC

size: -
J: TRBJ1-2
D: TRBD1
V: TRBV5-1
CDR3: CASSLGDRGYGYTF
DNA: TGCGCCAGCAGCTTGGGGGACAGGGGCTATGGCTACACCTTC

size: -
J: TRBJ2-3
D: -
V: TRBV7-7
CDR3: CASSLTRYETQYF
DNA: TGTGCTAGCAGCTTAACCAGATATGAGACGCAGTATTTT

size: -
J: TRBJ2-7
D: -
V: TRBV6-5
CDR3: CASMQAGGREQYF
DNA: TGTGCCAGCATGCAGGCAGGGGGGAGGGAGCAGTACTTC

size: -
J: TRBJ2-2
D: -
V: TRBV5-4
CDR3: CASSSGRENTGELFF
DNA: TGTGCCAGCAGCTCCGGACGGGAGAACACCGGGGAGCTGTTTTTT

size: few
J: TRBJ1-1
D: -
V: TRBV6-1
CDR3: CASRGGHENTEAFF
DNA: TGTGCCAGCAGGGGGGGACACGAGAACACTGAAGCTTTCTTT

size: -
J: TRBJ2-5
D: -
V: TRBV2
CDR3: CASKFQETQYF
DNA: TGTGCCAGCAAATTTCAAGAGACCCAGTACTTC

size: -
J: TRBJ2-7
D: -
V: TRBV6-6
CDR3: CASSYWDEQYF
DNA: TGTGCCAGCAGTTACTGGGACGAGCAGTACTTC

size: -
J: TRBJ2-1
D: -
V: TRBV27
CDR3: CASSLAGPSSYNEQFF
DNA: TGTGCCAGCAGTTTAGCGGGGCCTAGCTCCTACAATGAGCAGTTCTTC

size: few
J: TRBJ1-5
D: -
V: TRBV2
CDR3: CASSAMGPNQPQHF
DNA: TGTGCCAGCAGTGCCATGGGTCCCAATCAGCCCCAGCATTTT

size: -
J: TRBJ2-6
D: -
V: TRBV5-1
CDR3: CASSLDWGTNVLTF
DNA: TGCGCCAGCAGCTTGGATTGGGGGACCAACGTCCTGACTTTC

size: -
J: TRBJ1-5
D: -
V: TRBV27
CDR3: CASSSDSNQPQHF
DNA: TGTGCCAGCAGTTCGGATAGCAATCAGCCCCAGCATTTT

size: -
J: TRBJ1-3
D: -
V: TRBV5-6
CDR3: CASGVTGNTIYF
DNA: TGTGCCAGCGGGGTGACTGGAAACACCATATATTTT

size: once
J: TRBJ1-2
D: -
V: TRBV5-1
CDR3: CASSLDRYGGYTF
DNA: TGCGCCAGCAGCTTGGACCGGTACGGTGGCTACACCTTC

size: -
J: TRBJ2-7
D: -
V: TRBV5-5
CDR3: CASSLVGSYYEQYF
DNA: TGTGCCAGCAGCTTAGTTGGGAGTTACTACGAGCAGTACTTC

size: -
J: TRBJ2-2
D: -
V: TRBV5-1
CDR3: CASEPGPLNTGELFF
DNA: TGCGCCAGCGAACCGGGACCGTTGAACACCGGGGAGCTGTTTTTT

size: -
J: TRBJ2-5
D: -
V: TRBV19
CDR3: CASSPLGRQGQETQYF
DNA: TGTGCCAGTAGTCCCCTTGGACGGCAGGGGCAAGAGACCCAGTACTTC

size: -
J: TRBJ2-1
D: TRBD1
V: TRBV27
CDR3: CASSLYRTGGINEQFF
DNA: TGTGCCAGCAGTTTATATCGGACAGGGGGCATCAATGAGCAGTTCTTC

size: -
J: TRBJ2-1
D: -
V: TRBV7-2
CDR3: CASTLLPGGEQFF
DNA: TGTGCCAGCACCCTCCTTCCCGGGGGTGAGCAGTTCTTC

size: -
J: TRBJ2-5
D: TRBD2
V: TRBV14
CDR3: CASSQDPSGRSETQYF
DNA: TGTGCCAGCAGCCAAGACCCTAGCGGGCGCTCCGAGACCCAGTACTTC

size: -
J: TRBJ2-3
D: -
V: TRBV2
CDR3: CASRHLGGTDTQYF
DNA: TGTGCCAGCAGGCACTTGGGAGGCACAGATACGCAGTATTTT

size: -
J: TRBJ2-3
D: TRBD2
V: TRBV7-6
CDR3: CASSLEPLAGSSTDTQYF
DNA: TGTGCCAGCAGCTTAGAACCCCTAGCGGGGTCTAGCACAGATACGCAGTATTTT

size: -
J: TRBJ2-5
D: -
V: TRBV12-5
CDR3: CASGQGGETQYF
DNA: TGTGCTAGTGGCCAAGGGGGGGAGACCCAGTACTTC

size: -
J: TRBJ1-2
D: -
V: TRBV30
CDR3: CAWSVGQRNYGYTF
DNA: TGTGCCTGGAGTGTAGGGCAACGGAACTATGGCTACACCTTC

size: -
J: TRBJ1-4
D: -
V: TRBV7-9
CDR3: CASSLVGRDNEKLFF
DNA: TGTGCCAGCAGCTTAGTAGGCAGGGATAACGAAAAACTGTTTTTT

size: few
J: TRBJ2-7
D: -
V: TRBV7-8
CDR3: CASSQRRNSYEQYF
DNA: TGTGCCAGCAGTCAAAGGAGAAACTCCTACGAGCAGTACTTC

size: -
J: TRBJ1-3
D: TRBD1
V: TRBV5-1
CDR3: CASSLAGQGAGNTIYF
DNA: TGCGCCAGCAGCTTAGCGGGACAGGGGGCTGGTAACACCATATATTTT

size: -
J: TRBJ1-2
D: TRBD1
V: TRBV27
CDR3: CASSQGQGTIYGYTF
DNA: TGTGCCAGCAGTCAGGGACAGGGGACGATCTATGGCTACACCTTC